This TCR beta chain was captured in a study of cytomegalovirus exposure and HLA in healthy donors. 13 Jbeta primers and 60 Vbeta primers were used for the PCR. Method: immunoSEQ multiplex PCR; TCRdb's copy keeps in-frame clones and lacks some. The repertoire holds about 100,000 clones, with roughly 74% as singletons. The sample taken for sequencing was PBMCs. This TCR came from a woman aged 40-49 years in good health and CMV-seronegative.

The CDR3: CAISTGVRSYEQYF. The CDR3 DNA follows: TGTGCCATCAGTACGGGGGTACGCTCCTACGAGCAGTACTTC. This chain links TRBV10-3 with TRBJ2-7, with D maybe TRBD2 (6 bases). This CDR3 has 14 amino acids. The germline V gene has CDR1 ENHRY and CDR2 SYGVKD. Trimming cost V 5 bases and J 0 bases, with 11 bases left between them.